This is a list of T cell receptor beta chains from one sample in a study of blood T cell repertoires in COVID-19. The method was immunoSEQ multiplex PCR; TCRdb's version includes in-frame clones alone and lacks a portion of them. The sample yields roughly 220,000 clones, 85% to 90% seen once. Sequencing was performed on peripheral blood. The receptors here all came from a man older than 75 with acute or convalescent COVID-19. The CDR3 runs from the conserved cysteine through the conserved F or W. Each record gives: CDR3 length, D gene, V gene, J gene, clone size, CDR3 DNA, CDR3 protein. D genes are given only for firm matches. The size of a clone is reported for some rows only, either as once, few or many, or as a class for expanded clones.

>16|TRBD2|TRBV11-2|TRBJ2-2|.
TGTGCCAGCAGCCCCCTCATGGCTAGCGGGAGGGGGGAGCTGTTTTTT
CASSPLMASGRGELFF
>13|TRBD1|TRBV30|TRBJ1-5|.
TGTGCCTGGGGGACAGGGGGAAATCAGCCCCAGCATTTT
CAWGTGGNQPQHF
>15|.|TRBV28|TRBJ1-4|.
TGTGCCAGCAGGGCTACAGGGCCAGCTAATGAAAAACTGTTTTTT
CASRATGPANEKLFF
>14|.|TRBV27|TRBJ2-7|.
TGTGCCAGCAGTTACGGGACAAGGGTTTACGAGCAGTACTTC
CASSYGTRVYEQYF
>15|.|TRBV10-3|TRBJ1-6|once
TGTGCCATCAGTGAGTCCGACAGGCATAATTCACCCCTCCACTTT
CAISESDRHNSPLHF
>17|TRBD1|TRBV18|TRBJ2-3|.
TGTGCCAGCTCACCTATACTGGGACAGGGAAGCACAGATACGCAGTATTTT
CASSPILGQGSTDTQYF
>16|TRBD2|TRBV6-4|TRBJ2-1|.
TGTGCCAGCAGTGACCTCGGACTAGCGGAATTCAATGAGCAGTTCTTC
CASSDLGLAEFNEQFF
>16|TRBD2|TRBV11-2|TRBJ2-2|.
TGTGCCAGCAGCTGGACTAGCGGGAGTAGGACCGGGGAGCTGTTTTTT
CASSWTSGSRTGELFF
>15|TRBD1|TRBV5-5|TRBJ1-2|.
TGTGCCAGCAGCTTGTCTGCACAGGGGAACTATGGCTACACCTTC
CASSLSAQGNYGYTF
>14|.|TRBV19|TRBJ1-1|few
TGTGCCAGTAGTAATGGCGGTCTAGGAACTGAAGCTTTCTTT
CASSNGGLGTEAFF
>17|.|TRBV11-2|TRBJ2-7|.
TGTGCCAGCAGCTTTAGAGGACAGACCATTAGCTCCTACGAGCAGTACTTC
CASSFRGQTISSYEQYF
>13|.|TRBV4-2|TRBJ2-1|.
TGTGCCAGCAGCCAAGATACGCGCTTCGGGCAGTTCTTC
CASSQDTRFGQFF
>16|TRBD1|TRBV29-1|TRBJ2-1|.
TGCAGCGTTGAAGGTTACAGGGGGTCCCCTTACAATGAGCAGTTCTTC
CSVEGYRGSPYNEQFF
>15|TRBD1|TRBV6-2/TRBV6-3|TRBJ1-1|.
TGTGCCAGCAGTCTGGGGTCAGGGGGATGGACTGAAGCTTTCTTT
CASSLGSGGWTEAFF
>17|TRBD1|TRBV30|TRBJ1-6|.
TGTGCCTGGAGTGCCCCCCGGGACAGCACGAACCTTTCACCCCTCCACTTT
CAWSAPRDSTNLSPLHF
>16|TRBD2|TRBV28|TRBJ2-7|.
TGTGCCAGCAGTTTATCTAGCGGGATCGGAGGGTACGAGCAGTACTTC
CASSLSSGIGGYEQYF
>14|TRBD1|TRBV5-4|TRBJ1-4|.
TGTGCCAGCTCACAGGGGGCGGATAATGAAAAACTGTTTTTT
CASSQGADNEKLFF
>15|.|TRBV11-2|TRBJ1-1|.
TGTGCCAGCAGCTTAGTTGTACTCCCCGGGACTGAAGCTTTCTTT
CASSLVVLPGTEAFF
>15|.|TRBV7-6|TRBJ2-5|.
TGTGCCAGCAGCTTAGTAGGGGGCGCGGGGGAGACCCAGTACTTC
CASSLVGGAGETQYF
>13|TRBD1|TRBV12-3/TRBV12-4|TRBJ2-2|.
TGTGCCAGCAGCCTACAGGGGGCCGGGGAGCTGTTTTTT
CASSLQGAGELFF
>15|TRBD1|TRBV30|TRBJ1-2|.
TGTGCCTGGAGTTTACCGGGACAGGGGGCGTATGGCTACACCTTC
CAWSLPGQGAYGYTF
>13|.|TRBV24-1|TRBJ2-3|once
TGTGCCACCAGTGACTCGGGAGATACCACGCAGTATTTT
CATSDSGDTTQYF
>16|TRBD2|TRBV15|TRBJ2-3|.
TGTGCCACCAGCAGGGAGGGACTAGCGGGACATAATACGCAGTATTTT
CATSREGLAGHNTQYF
>18|TRBD2|TRBV2|TRBJ2-1|.
TGTGCCAGCTACCCACAGGAACCAGGACTAGCGGGATCTAGTGAGCAGTTCTTC
CASYPQEPGLAGSSEQFF
>14|.|TRBV24-1|TRBJ1-2|.
TGTGCCACCAGTGACCTGGGGCAGACCTATGGCTACACCTTC
CATSDLGQTYGYTF
>16|.|TRBV5-6|TRBJ2-5|.
TGTGCCAGCAGCTACTCAGGACAGAGGATCCAAGAGACCCAGTACTTC
CASSYSGQRIQETQYF
>12|.|TRBV15|TRBJ2-5|.
TGTGCCACCAGCAGAGACCGGGGGACCCAGTACTTC
CATSRDRGTQYF
>15|.|TRBV30|TRBJ1-1|.
TGTGCCTGGAGGGAAAAGGGGGGGATGAACACTGAAGCTTTCTTT
CAWREKGGMNTEAFF
>14|.|TRBV19|TRBJ1-2|once
TGTGCCAGTAGTATATGGGGCAGGGAAGGAGGCTACACCTTC
CASSIWGREGGYTF
>18|TRBD1|TRBV3-1/TRBV3-2|TRBJ1-1|.
TGTGCCAGCAGACTTACTAGGGACAGGGGGCGGTTCAGCACTGAAGCTTTCTTT
CASRLTRDRGRFSTEAFF
>16|.|TRBV2|TRBJ2-3|.
TGTGCCAGCAGCGCTCAGGGAGGAGTCCCCACAGATACGCAGTATTTT
CASSAQGGVPTDTQYF
>16|TRBD1|TRBV19|TRBJ1-1|.
TGTGCCAGTAGCCCCACATTAGGGGGCGGGTTGACTGAAGCTTTCTTT
CASSPTLGGGLTEAFF
>19|TRBD2|TRBV6-4|TRBJ2-5|.
TGTGCCAGCAGTGACTCGAAACTAGCGGGTCTAGCACTGGAAGAGACCCAGTACTTC
CASSDSKLAGLALEETQYF
>16|TRBD2|TRBV24-1|TRBJ2-1|once
TGTGCCACCAGTGACACGACTAGCGGTCTATACAATGAGCAGTTCTTC
CATSDTTSGLYNEQFF
>13|.|TRBV2|TRBJ2-7|few
TGTGCCAGCAGGGTTGGGCGTCTGTACGAGCAGTACTTC
CASRVGRLYEQYF
>15|TRBD1|TRBV4-2|TRBJ2-1|once
TGTGCCAGCAGCCCGGGACAGGGAAATGAGAATGAGCAGTTCTTC
CASSPGQGNENEQFF
>15|.|TRBV24-1|TRBJ2-3|.
TGTGCCACCAGTGATTTGCAAGACTTGGGAGATACGCAGTATTTT
CATSDLQDLGDTQYF
>15|TRBD1|TRBV9|TRBJ2-3|.
TGTGCCAGCAGTCCGGGACAGGCGAAAACAGATACGCAGTATTTT
CASSPGQAKTDTQYF
>18|TRBD1|TRBV9|TRBJ2-3|.
TGTGCCAGCAGCGTAGGGAGGGACAGGGGAAGAGGCACAGATACGCAGTATTTT
CASSVGRDRGRGTDTQYF
>18|.|TRBV20-1|TRBJ2-1|few
TGCAGTGCTAGTGGGACAGGGCTCTTGCTAGCGGGAGCCTATGAGCAGTTCTTC
CSASGTGLLLAGAYEQFF